There are a few counts of the clone carrying this T cell receptor beta chain. Next came a second PCR, run for about 7 to 12 cycles, which used a sample-barcoded 5' primer along with a J-beta primer mix. TCRdb processed the 5' RACE reads anew with MiXCR; each CDR3 protein has one entry. The table has roughly 900,000 distinct CDR3 sequences, around 30% seen once. This sample was included in a study of blood T cells in healthy people across ages. Germline CDR1 is DFQATT and CDR2 is SNEGSKA (reference sequence). This CDR3 spans 14 amino acids. V trimming: 5 bases; J trimming: 6 bases; junction bases outside the gene matches: 12.

Sequencing was carried out using blood. This receptor was obtained from a woman aged 80 or older in good health. The V gene is TRBV20-1, the J gene TRBJ1-2, with TRBD1 matching 7 bases. The CDR3 here is CSADPQGGCDGYTF. DNA for the CDR3: TGCAGTGCTGACCCTCAGGGGGGATGCGATGGCTACACCTTC.